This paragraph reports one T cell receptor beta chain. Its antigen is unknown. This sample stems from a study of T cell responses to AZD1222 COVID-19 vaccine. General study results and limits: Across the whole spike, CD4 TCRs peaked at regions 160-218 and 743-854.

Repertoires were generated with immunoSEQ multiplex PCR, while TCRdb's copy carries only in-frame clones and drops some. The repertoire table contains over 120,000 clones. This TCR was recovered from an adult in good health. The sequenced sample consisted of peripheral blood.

The CDR3 region has the DNA TGTGCCAGCAGTGCCGGGGGAAGCTATAGCAATCAGCCCCAGCATTTT. Its protein is CASSAGGSYSNQPQHF. The chain employs TRBV6-1 and TRBJ1-5; weak D call: TRBD1 (5 bases). Trimming shortened V by 4 bases and J by 0 bases, and 13 bases separated the two germline ends. The CDR3 has 16 amino acids. Germline CDR1 and CDR2: MNHNS and SASEGT.